Presented here are 22 T cell receptor beta chains from one specimen sequenced in a study of blood T cell repertoires in COVID-19. The table came from immunoSEQ multiplex PCR; TCRdb's copy has only in-frame clones and leaves some out. Found here are under 300,000 clones, approximately 85% of them singletons; the top ten hold roughly 11%. Sequenced sample: peripheral blood. These receptors came from a woman in her 70s with acute or convalescent COVID-19.

CDR3 DNA: TGTGCCAGCAGCCGTTTCGCAGCGGGGGGGCCTAGCGAGCAGTACTTC. This sequence encodes CASSRFAAGGPSEQYF. This sequence joins TRBV11-3 and TRBJ2-7, with 10 bases fitting TRBD2. Germline-derived CDR1 and CDR2 are SGHNT and YENEEA. The CDR3 has 16 residues. The V and J ends lost 5 bases and 6 bases, in that order; junction bases with no gene match: 13.

The V gene is TRBV12-3 or TRBV12-4, the J gene TRBJ1-1; no clear D. This CDR3 comprises 13 residues. V lost 7 bases to trimming and J lost 1 base, with 10 bases between them. Here the CDR3 DNA reads TGTGCCAGCACCCTGGAGGGGAACACTGAAGCTTTCTTT. Translation gives CASTLEGNTEAFF.

The chain links TRBV4-1 to TRBJ2-7, with D hard to call. This CDR3 is 13 amino acids long. Between the trimmed V and J ends, which lost 5 bases and 2 bases, there was a span of 10 bases. The germline V gene encodes CDR1 MGHRA and CDR2 YSYEKL. In DNA, the CDR3 is TGCGCCAGCAGCAAGACACGTACCTACGAGCAGTACTTC. It yields the protein CASSKTRTYEQYF.

This chain uses TRBV5-1 with TRBJ1-5, with a possible D match to TRBD1 (6 bases). With 4 bases removed from V and 1 base from J, the gap between germline ends came to 12 bases. The CDR3 is 15 amino acids. From germline, CDR1 is SGHRS and CDR2 YFSETQ. The CDR3 loop reads CASSPGGGSNQPQHF. The DNA for the CDR3 is TGCGCCAGCAGCCCGGGAGGGGGGAGCAATCAGCCCCAGCATTTT.

This chain joins TRBV14 and TRBJ2-1; 7 positions match TRBD2. This CDR3 contains 14 residues. Trimming at V came to 8 bases and at J to 6 bases, leaving 10 bases not matched to a gene. CDR1 SGHDN and CDR2 FVKESK come from the germline V gene. The CDR3: CASAGKAGINEQFF. The DNA of the CDR3 is TGTGCCAGCGCCGGGAAAGCGGGGATCAATGAGCAGTTCTTC.

The chain couples TRBV21-1 to TRBJ2-1; the table assigns TRBD1, which was not confirmed against the DNA. TRBV21-1 corresponds to a pseudogene. This CDR3 is 16 amino acids long. CDR3: CASSKTPGMPLNEQFF. The CDR3 bases are TGTGCCAGCAGCAAGACCCCAGGGATGCCTCTCAATGAGCAGTTCTTC.

The chain employs TRBV2 and TRBJ1-2; unclear D gene. V was trimmed by 11 bases and J by 6 bases, leaving 19 bases between them. CDR3 size: 13 residues. The germline CDR1 and CDR2 sequences are SNHLY and FYNNEI. The CDR3 loop is CASQALTGNGYTF. CDR3 DNA: TGTGCCTCCCAGGCACTTACGGGAAATGGCTACACCTTC.

This clone has just a few counts. The genes are TRBV28 and TRBJ1-1; D unclear. V shed 5 bases and J shed 7 bases, with 11 bases lying between them. CDR1 and CDR2 from the germline V gene are MDHEN and SYDVKM. The CDR3 has 12 residues. CDR3 loop: CASSGREVEAFF. The CDR3 nucleotides are TGTGCCAGCAGTGGCCGGGAGGTTGAAGCTTTCTTT.

This clone has only one observation. V and J are TRBV27 and TRBJ2-3; D is perhaps TRBD2 (6 bases). Germline V gives CDR1 MNHEY, CDR2 SMNVEV (reference sequence). The length of the CDR3 is 16 residues. Trimming took 5 bases from V and 2 from J, leaving 17 bases between them. CDR3: CASSPPGGGYTDTQYF. Written as DNA, the CDR3 is TGTGCCAGCAGTCCGCCTGGCGGAGGGTACACAGATACGCAGTATTTT.

This clone was detected once. The chain carries TRBV30 and TRBJ1-1, with D hard to call. V lost 1 base and J 4 bases, leaving 7 bases between the germline ends. The germline V gene has CDR1 GTSNPN and CDR2 SVGIG (reference sequence). CDR3 length: 12 amino acids. CDR3 protein: CAWSGGRTEAFF. The DNA for the CDR3 is TGTGCCTGGAGTGGCGGTCGCACTGAAGCTTTCTTT.

This CDR3 is CASSPRDTFFYGYTF. The CDR3 DNA follows: TGTGCCAGCAGTCCACGGGACACGTTCTTCTATGGCTACACCTTC. This chain links TRBV6-5 with TRBJ1-2; D perhaps matches TRBD1 (6 bases). V lost 5 bases to trimming and J lost 4 bases, with 17 bases between them. Germline CDR1 MNHEY, CDR2 SVGAGI. The length of the CDR3 is 15 residues.

The V and J genes are TRBV7-9 and TRBJ2-7; 7 nucleotides align to TRBD2. The V gene's germline CDR1 is SEHNR and CDR2 FQNEAQ (reference sequence). This CDR3 is built from 13 residues. Trimming removed 0 bases from V and 6 bases from J; junction bases left unmatched: 2. CDR3 coding DNA: TGTGCCAGCAGCTTAGCGGTAGCGGGCGAGCAGTACTTC. It specifies CASSLAVAGEQYF.

A few counts support this clone. The rearrangement links TRBV14 to TRBJ1-2; D not resolved. Trimming cost V 1 base and J 5 bases, with 14 bases left between them. Germline assignment: CDR1 SGHDN and CDR2 FVKESK. The CDR3 sequence is 15 residues long. Here the CDR3 DNA reads TGTGCCAGCAGCCAAGCAAGGGTGGGAGAATATGGCTACACCTTC. Its protein is CASSQARVGEYGYTF.

The chain couples TRBV6-1 to TRBJ1-6; D perhaps matches TRBD1 (5 bases). V lost 2 bases and J 7 bases, leaving 6 bases between the germline ends. This CDR3 comprises 13 residues. CDR1 and CDR2 from the germline V gene are MNHNS and SASEGT. CDR3 sequence reads: CASSEWGNSPLHF. The CDR3 DNA is TGTGCCAGCAGTGAATGGGGCAATTCACCCCTCCACTTT.

The chain employs TRBV2 and TRBJ2-3; 10 nucleotides agree with TRBD2. The V segment lost 2 bases and the J segment 6 bases; nucleotides outside the gene matches: 5. Germline V gives CDR1 SNHLY, CDR2 FYNNEI. This CDR3 has 15 amino acids. The CDR3 sequence is CASSERSGGADTQYF. The CDR3 region has the DNA TGTGCCAGCAGTGAACGGAGCGGGGGGGCGGATACGCAGTATTTT.

The chain joins TRBV20-1 to TRBJ1-1; no clear D gene. The germline V gene encodes CDR1 DFQATT and CDR2 SNEGSKA (reference sequence). This CDR3 comprises 15 residues. V gave up 3 bases and J gave up 4 bases, with 18 bases separating them. The CDR3 coding sequence is TGCAGTGCTAGTGGGAGGTCCCTCGTTACCACTGAAGCTTTCTTT. It is translated as CSASGRSLVTTEAFF.

The J gene is TRBJ2-2, the V gene TRBV2; D possibly corresponds to TRBD1 (5 bases). The CDR3 totals 13 residues. Per the germline V gene, CDR1 is SNHLY and CDR2 is FYNNEI. V lost 7 bases and J 1 base, leaving 7 bases between the germline ends. CDR3 nucleotide sequence: TGTGCCAGCACCAGGGAGAACACCGGGGAGCTGTTTTTT. Residues: CASTRENTGELFF.

This sequence joins TRBV4-1 and TRBJ2-1; 9 bases agree with TRBD2. Germline V lookup: CDR1 MGHRA, CDR2 YSYEKL. This CDR3 is 17 amino acids long. Trimming removed 0 bases from V and 6 bases from J; junction bases left unmatched: 9. As DNA, the CDR3 is TGCGCCAGCAGCCAAGAGAGGAGCGCGGGGGGGGGCAATGAGCAGTTCTTC. This translates into CASSQERSAGGGNEQFF.

The V call is TRBV5-6, the J call TRBJ1-1; D not certain. The CDR3 is made up of 14 amino acids. V dropped 0 bases and J dropped 0 bases, with 6 bases sitting between them. Germline V gene sequence: CDR1 SGHDT, CDR2 YYEEEE. DNA for the CDR3: TGTGCCAGCAGCTTGGAGACTATGAACACTGAAGCTTTCTTT. Amino acids: CASSLETMNTEAFF.

The chain is built from TRBV6-5 and TRBJ1-6; TRBD1 matches at 7 bases. Germline CDR1 is MNHEY and CDR2 is SVGAGI. The V and J ends lost 4 bases and 9 bases, in that order; junction bases with no gene match: 3. This CDR3 region has 13 residues. CDR3 sequence (DNA): TGTGCCAGCAGTTCCAGGGGGAGTTCACCCCTCCACTTT. Amino acids: CASSSRGSSPLHF.

The CDR3 coding sequence is TGTGCCAGCACGAGGCCGAGCTCTGGAAACACCATATATTTT. Its translation: CASTRPSSGNTIYF. This rearrangement joins TRBV6-5 to TRBJ1-3, with unresolved D. The CDR3 covers 14 residues. The ends were cut back, 7 bases at V and 0 bases at J, with 10 bases in the middle. Germline V gene sequence: CDR1 MNHEY, CDR2 SVGAGI.

The V call is TRBV5-1, the J call TRBJ2-3; the match to TRBD1 covers 9 bases. The CDR3 contains 17 residues. The V and J ends lost 0 bases and 6 bases, in that order; junction bases with no gene match: 11. Germline V gives CDR1 SGHRS, CDR2 YFSETQ. CDR3 nucleotides: TGCGCCAGCAGCTTGGTCCCTCTTGACAGGGGGAGGGATACGCAGTATTTT. This gives the protein CASSLVPLDRGRDTQYF.